This passage covers 15 T cell receptor beta chains from one sample sequenced in a study of Ad26.COV2.S vaccination and SARS-CoV-2 variants. Treatment noted: about 20 received Ad26.COV2.S at low or high dose, single or two shots; a few received placebo; per-sample allocation not given. Sampling occurred on day 63 after the first vaccine or placebo injection. Generated by immunoSEQ multiplex PCR, the TCRdb table keeps only in-frame clones and is missing some. The table records approximately 350,000 clones, around nine tenths of them present only once. The source material was peripheral blood, sampled in a trial of Ad26.COV2.S vaccine versus placebo. The receptor set was obtained from a person aged 18-60 years who received the Ad26.COV2.S COVID-19 vaccine or a placebo.

In this sample, this clone turned up many times. This sequence joins TRBV11-3 and TRBJ2-2, with 7 bases matching TRBD2. V lost 1 base to trimming and J lost 3 bases; unmatched junction nucleotides: 2. Germline-derived CDR1 and CDR2 are SGHNT and YENEEA. The CDR3 length is 15 residues. CDR3 in amino acids: CASSLGAGYTGELFF. The DNA of the CDR3 is TGTGCCAGCAGCTTAGGAGCGGGGTACACCGGGGAGCTGTTTTTT. Drawing the rest from reference TRBV11-3 and TRBJ2-2, the complete variable domain is EAGVVQSPRYKIIEKKQPVAFWCNPISGHNTLYWYLQNLGQGPELLIRYENEEAVDDSQLPKDRFSAERLKGVDSTLKIQPAELGDSAVYLCASSLGAGYTGELFFGEGSRLTVL.

The sample holds a few counts of this clone. V and J are TRBV21-1 and TRBJ1-3; TRBD1 is taken as the D call from the table, unchecked against the DNA. TRBV21-1 is labeled a pseudogene. CDR3 size: 17 residues. This CDR3 is CASSTHTDRLSGNTIYF. The CDR3 bases are TGTGCCAGCAGCACCCATACGGACAGGCTCTCTGGAAACACCATATATTTT.

This chain joins TRBV27 and TRBJ2-3, with 8 bases that match TRBD2. Germline V lookup: CDR1 MNHEY, CDR2 SMNVEV (reference sequence). V was clipped by 2 bases and J by 5 bases; unmatched bases: 15. This CDR3 is built from 18 residues. The chain's CDR3 is CASSLPPGERGKQDTQYF. The DNA for the CDR3 is TGTGCCAGCAGTTTACCCCCCGGGGAGCGGGGGAAGCAAGATACGCAGTATTTT.

The CDR3 coding sequence is TGTGCCAGCAGTGGTAGTATCGATGGCTACACCTTC. Its protein is CASSGSIDGYTF. The genes are TRBV2 and TRBJ1-2; D gene ambiguous. Germline V gene sequence: CDR1 SNHLY, CDR2 FYNNEI. V gave up 4 bases and J gave up 6 bases, with 9 bases separating them. This CDR3 is built from 12 residues.

V usage is TRBV19 and J usage is TRBJ2-7, with D possibly matching TRBD2 (6 bases). This CDR3 comprises 14 residues. Per germline, CDR1 LNHDA and CDR2 SQIVND (reference sequence). Trimming removed 3 bases at V and 4 bases at J, with 13 bases between. CDR3 loop: CASSMRGLGYEQYF. In nucleotides, the CDR3 is TGTGCCAGTAGTATGAGGGGACTGGGGTACGAGCAGTACTTC. Complete variable domain (other parts from reference TRBV19 and TRBJ2-7): DGGITQSPKYLFRKEGQNVTLSCEQNLNHDAMYWYRQDPGQGLRLIYYSQIVNDFQKGDIAEGYSVSREKKESFPLTVTSAQKNPTAFYLCASSMRGLGYEQYFGPGTRLTVT.

The chain couples TRBV5-6 to TRBJ2-7; D is ambiguous. Germline CDR1 and CDR2: SGHDT and YYEEEE. This CDR3 has 13 residues. Trimming shortened V by 1 base and J by 1 base, and 6 bases separated the two germline ends. CDR3 loop: CASSLSVSYEQYF. As DNA, the CDR3 is TGTGCCAGCAGCTTGTCGGTTTCCTACGAGCAGTACTTC.

V usage is TRBV9 and J usage is TRBJ2-1, with 9 bases matching TRBD1. The CDR3 contains 15 residues. V shed 1 base and J 5 bases; nucleotides not matched to a gene: 4. Germline V gene lookup returns CDR1 SGDLS and CDR2 YYNGEE. The CDR3 loop is CASSVSGTGNNEQFF. The CDR3 region has the DNA TGTGCCAGCAGCGTATCCGGGACAGGGAACAATGAGCAGTTCTTC.

The J gene is TRBJ2-7, the V gene TRBV29-1; D is uncertain. This CDR3 is built from 14 residues. Trimming took off 1 base at V and 5 bases at J, with 15 bases between the two ends. Germline loops: CDR1 SQVTM, CDR2 ANQGSEA. In DNA form, the CDR3 reads TGCAGCGTTGAAGTTCACCAGGATAGGGACGAGCAGTACTTC. This gives the protein CSVEVHQDRDEQYF.

This sequence joins TRBV15 and TRBJ1-1, with 7 positions matching TRBD1. Germline-derived CDR1 and CDR2 are LNHNV and YYDKDF (reference sequence). Germline trimming cut 2 bases from V and 5 bases from J; bases unmatched to any gene: 11. The CDR3 extends over 16 amino acids. As DNA, the CDR3 is TGTGCCACCAGCAGACGAAACAGGGGTTTTGGGACTGAAGCTTTCTTT. As protein: CATSRRNRGFGTEAFF.

The chain employs TRBV6-5 and TRBJ1-1, with D maybe TRBD1 (5 bases). There are 15 residues in the CDR3. The ends were cut back, 6 bases at V and 1 base at J, with 15 bases in the middle. CDR1 and CDR2 (germline): MNHEY, SVGAGI. Here the CDR3 DNA reads TGTGCCAGCAGCCGAGGACAAAGTCAGAACACTGAAGCTTTCTTT. It codes for CASSRGQSQNTEAFF.

The V call is TRBV3-1 (or the pseudogene TRBV3-2), the J call TRBJ1-1, with 8 bases aligning to TRBD1. The germline CDR1 and CDR2 sequences are LGHDT and YNNKEL (reference sequence). The CDR3 extends over 14 amino acids. Germline trimming cut 4 bases from V and 12 bases from J; bases unmatched to any gene: 13. The CDR3, as DNA: TGTGCCAGCAGCCTTGAACTCTGGGGGACAGGACCTTTCTTT. It specifies CASSLELWGTGPFF.

In this sample, this clone turned up once. J is TRBJ2-1 and V is TRBV5-1, with D hard to call. CDR1 is SGHRS, CDR2 YFSETQ, per germline. CDR3 length: 15 residues. V gave up 2 bases and J gave up 4 bases, with 13 bases separating them. CDR3 DNA: TGCGCCAGCAGCTTTCAGGAGCCAGTATACAATGAGCAGTTCTTC. It encodes CASSFQEPVYNEQFF.

This chain joins TRBV4-2 and TRBJ2-1, with 13 nucleotides matching TRBD2. The V segment lost 2 bases and the J segment 5 bases; nucleotides outside the gene matches: 3. Germline V gene lookup returns CDR1 LGHNA and CDR2 YNFKEQ. The CDR3 has 16 amino acids. CDR3 nucleotides: TGTGCCAGCAGCCAAATTACTAGCGGGGGGGACAATGAGCAGTTCTTC. Protein: CASSQITSGGDNEQFF.

In its sample, this clone was seen a few times. This rearrangement joins TRBV7-2 to TRBJ1-2, with 7 bases aligning to TRBD1. The V and J ends lost 4 bases and 2 bases, in that order; junction bases with no gene match: 4. This CDR3 region has 14 residues. Germline lookup yields CDR1 SGHTA and CDR2 FQGNSA. The CDR3 loop is CASSSGQANYGYTF. The CDR3 DNA is TGTGCCAGCAGCTCAGGACAGGCCAACTATGGCTACACCTTC.

The J gene is TRBJ1-2, the V gene TRBV6-5, with 7 positions matching TRBD1. The CDR3 runs 12 residues. The J segment lost 8 bases and the V segment lost 6 bases, leaving 6 bases of the junction unmatched. The germline CDR1 and CDR2 sequences are MNHEY and SVGAGI. CDR3 in DNA: TGTGCCAGCAGCACGACAGGGCACGGCTACACCTTC. Translation: CASSTTGHGYTF.